One sample yielded the 23 T cell receptor beta chains listed below, sequenced in a study of T cell responses to AZD1222 COVID-19 vaccine. Repertoires were generated with immunoSEQ multiplex PCR, while TCRdb's copy carries only in-frame clones and drops some. The table records 90,000 to 130,000 clones, roughly 84% of them present only once. The starting material was peripheral blood, obtained on day 0 of AZD1222 vaccination. The source is an adult in good health.

The genes are TRBV5-1 and TRBJ2-3; no clear D. The germline CDR1 and CDR2 sequences are SGHRS and YFSETQ. The V end lost 5 bases, the J end lost 3 bases, and 16 bases lay between the germline ends. The CDR3 loop spans 15 amino acids. The CDR3 DNA sequence: TGCGCCAGCAGGAAAAATGGGGTTGGTACAGATACGCAGTATTTT. This gives the protein CASRKNGVGTDTQYF.

The genes are TRBV18 and TRBJ1-1; the match to TRBD1 covers 8 bases. Germline CDR1 and CDR2: KGHSH and LQKENI. The CDR3 covers 13 residues. V shed 8 bases and J 1 base; nucleotides not matched to a gene: 3. CDR3 in DNA: TGTGCCAGCAGCAGGGGGCGGAACACTGAAGCTTTCTTT. Encoded protein: CASSRGRNTEAFF.

The V gene is TRBV30, the J gene TRBJ2-1; 9 bases line up with TRBD1. CDR3 length: 12 residues. The germline V gene has CDR1 GTSNPN and CDR2 SVGIG (reference sequence). V lost 2 bases to trimming and J lost 14 bases; unmatched junction nucleotides: 7. The CDR3 region is CAWSNTRDREFF. CDR3 in DNA: TGTGCCTGGAGTAATACTCGGGACAGGGAGTTCTTC.

The chain carries TRBV19 and TRBJ1-5; 11 bases line up with TRBD1. In germline, CDR1 is LNHDA, CDR2 SQIVND (reference sequence). V lost 10 bases and J lost 5; bases outside the gene matches: 16. The length of the CDR3 is 17 residues. DNA of the CDR3: TGTGCCACCCACCGAACCGGGACAGGGGGGAAGTATCAGCCCCAGCATTTT. The encoded protein is CATHRTGTGGKYQPQHF.

This clone turned up a few times. V is TRBV2 and J is TRBJ2-3; unclear D gene. Trimming pared 6 bases from V and 1 base from J, leaving 14 bases between. CDR1 and CDR2 (germline): SNHLY, FYNNEI. The CDR3 has 15 residues. The CDR3 sequence is CASSRTTTGTDTQYF. DNA for the CDR3: TGTGCCAGCAGCAGAACGACGACTGGCACAGATACGCAGTATTTT.

V gene TRBV28 combines with J gene TRBJ1-2, with TRBD1 identical over 7 bases. CDR1 and CDR2 (germline): MDHEN, SYDVKM. V lost 6 bases and J lost 6; bases outside the gene matches: 4. This CDR3 spans 12 amino acids. The CDR3, as DNA: TGTGCCAGCAGCTATGGACAGGATGGCTACACCTTC. It encodes CASSYGQDGYTF.

The rearrangement links TRBV6-4 to TRBJ1-1; TRBD1 is a possible D gene (5 bases). Germline V lookup: CDR1 MRHNA, CDR2 SNTAGT. Trimming stripped 0 bases from V and 0 bases from J, with 17 bases between. The CDR3 has 18 amino acids. This CDR3 reads CASSDSLGTKDMNTEAFF. CDR3 sequence (DNA): TGTGCCAGCAGTGACTCGTTGGGGACGAAGGACATGAACACTGAAGCTTTCTTT.

V and J are TRBV28 and TRBJ2-5, with TRBD1 identical over 7 bases. The ends lost 6 bases at V and 5 bases at J; junction bases unmatched: 12. The germline gives CDR1 MDHEN, CDR2 SYDVKM. CDR3 length equals 15 residues. CDR3 residues: CASSRTQGNGETQYF. CDR3 DNA: TGTGCCAGCAGCCGAACACAGGGGAATGGTGAGACCCAGTACTTC.

This chain connects TRBV5-1 to TRBJ2-3; 11 bases agree with TRBD2. Per germline, CDR1 SGHRS and CDR2 YFSETQ. Trimming cost V 0 bases and J 4 bases; bases outside gene matches: 7. The CDR3 runs to 17 residues. The CDR3 nucleotides are TGCGCCAGCAGCTTGGCGGCTAGCGGGGGGTTACCAGATACGCAGTATTTT. Translation gives CASSLAASGGLPDTQYF.

The chain has TRBV28 and TRBJ2-7; TRBD2 agrees at 8 bases. Germline V CDR1 and CDR2: MDHEN, SYDVKM. CDR3 length: 14 residues. V lost 4 bases to trimming and J lost 2 bases; unmatched junction nucleotides: 4. The CDR3 loop reads CASSSGGTAYEQYF. In nucleotides, the CDR3 is TGTGCCAGCAGTTCGGGGGGGACGGCCTACGAGCAGTACTTC.

The chain couples TRBV5-6 to TRBJ1-3, with unresolved D. Germline-derived CDR1 and CDR2 are SGHDT and YYEEEE. CDR3 length equals 15 residues. Trimming took off 4 bases at V and 4 bases at J, with 15 bases between the two ends. The CDR3 DNA reads as TGTGCCAGCAGCGAAACTCAGAAAACCGGAAACACCATATATTTT. It translates to CASSETQKTGNTIYF.

This chain uses TRBV4-2 with TRBJ1-1, with D perhaps TRBD1 (6 bases). Germline CDR1 reads LGHNA; CDR2 reads YNFKEQ. V gave up 6 bases and J gave up 7 bases, with 12 bases separating them. This CDR3 comprises 12 residues. The CDR3 is CASRKGDHEAFF. The CDR3 nucleotides are TGTGCCAGCAGAAAGGGGGACCATGAAGCTTTCTTT.

Worth noting for this clone: A junction end diverges from the germline sequence, so it may reflect a read error. The chain combines TRBV18 with TRBJ2-2, with a possible D match to TRBD1 (6 bases). The CDR3 loop spans 17 amino acids. Germline CDR1 KGHSH, CDR2 LQKENI. The CDR3 sequence: CASSPPVNRELTGELLF. CDR3 DNA sequence: TGTGCCAGCTCACCACCCGTTAACAGGGAATTGACCGGGGAGCTGCTTTTT.

The V gene is TRBV5-1, the J gene TRBJ2-5; 7 positions agree with TRBD1. The length of the CDR3 is 15 residues. The trim removed 1 base at V and 0 bases at J, leaving 3 bases unmatched. Germline V gives CDR1 SGHRS, CDR2 YFSETQ. CDR3 coding DNA: TGCGCCAGCAGCTTGAACAGGGGAAACCAAGAGACCCAGTACTTC. Its translation is CASSLNRGNQETQYF.

The rearrangement joins TRBV28 to TRBJ1-6; a possible D gene is TRBD1 (6 bases). Trimming cost V 7 bases and J 7 bases, with 17 bases left between them. The CDR3 length is 15 residues. CDR1 and CDR2 (germline): MDHEN, SYDVKM. The CDR3 sequence is CASNTAGVANSPLHF. The CDR3 DNA reads as TGTGCCAGCAACACCGCAGGGGTTGCAAATTCACCCCTCCACTTT.

The chain uses TRBV18 and TRBJ1-5; maybe TRBD1 (5 bases). This CDR3 contains 15 residues. Germline V CDR1 and CDR2: KGHSH, LQKENI. With 2 bases removed from V and 1 base from J, the gap between germline ends came to 9 bases. The CDR3 region is CASSPGAESNQPQHF. The CDR3 region has the DNA TGTGCCAGCTCACCAGGGGCAGAGAGCAATCAGCCCCAGCATTTT.

The chain is built from TRBV10-2 and TRBJ2-5; D might be TRBD1 (6 bases). V was shortened by 8 bases and J by 3 bases, with 13 bases between the two germline ends. This CDR3 spans 13 amino acids. Per germline, CDR1 WSHSY and CDR2 SAAADI. The CDR3 protein is CASRRQGKETQYF. In DNA form, the CDR3 reads TGCGCCAGCCGGAGGCAGGGGAAAGAGACCCAGTACTTC.

This chain links TRBV7-3 with TRBJ2-3; D not certain. Trimming removed 3 bases at V and 2 bases at J, with 12 bases between. CDR1 and CDR2 from the germline V gene are SGHTA and FQGTGA. There are 15 residues in the CDR3. CDR3 sequence reads: CASSFAMFVTDTQYF. The CDR3, as DNA: TGTGCCAGCAGCTTCGCGATGTTCGTCACAGATACGCAGTATTTT.

The chain combines TRBV7-8 with TRBJ2-7; D is perhaps TRBD1 or TRBD2 (6 bases each). This CDR3 spans 15 amino acids. The V gene lost 1 base and the J gene lost 2 bases, with 12 bases spanning the gap. In germline, CDR1 is SGHVS, CDR2 FQNEAQ. CDR3 sequence (DNA): TGTGCCAGCAGCTTAGTGGTCGGGGGCCCCTACGAGCAGTACTTC. As protein: CASSLVVGGPYEQYF.

The gene calls are TRBV23-1 and TRBJ1-2, with TRBD1 as a possible D gene (6 bases). TRBV23-1 carries the ORF label, with uncertain function. The CDR3 length is 15 residues. V was clipped by 2 bases and J by 6 bases, with 16 bases between them. The CDR3 reads CASSQGPGANDGYTF. The CDR3 DNA reads TGCGCCAGCAGTCAAGGCCCGGGGGCGAACGATGGCTACACCTTC.

This clone was counted once. The gene calls are TRBV11-3 and TRBJ2-3, with 9 positions matching TRBD2. Germline CDR1 and CDR2: SGHNT and YENEEA. This CDR3 comprises 14 residues. Trimming removed 3 bases from V and 7 bases from J; junction bases left unmatched: 5. DNA of the CDR3: TGTGCCAGCAGCTTGGGCGGGGGGGCGAATACGCAGTATTTT. It specifies CASSLGGGANTQYF.

This clone was picked up a small number of times. The rearrangement links TRBV6-5 to TRBJ1-2; D gene uncertain. This CDR3 region has 14 residues. V lost 8 bases and J 0 bases, leaving 13 bases between the germline ends. Germline V CDR1 and CDR2: MNHEY, SVGAGI. CDR3 residues: CASRTSQPNYGYTF. The CDR3 DNA reads TGTGCCAGCCGGACGAGCCAGCCTAACTATGGCTACACCTTC.

This clone has just one count. The V gene is TRBV6-5, the J gene TRBJ1-3; D remains unclear. This CDR3 spans 14 amino acids. Per germline, CDR1 MNHEY and CDR2 SVGAGI. Trimming took 8 bases from V and 0 from J, leaving 11 bases between them. The CDR3 DNA sequence: TGTGCCAGCGCAGTGGCACCCTCTGGAAACACCATATATTTT. The encoded protein is CASAVAPSGNTIYF.